Below are 27 T cell receptor beta chains sequenced from a single sample in a study of T cell changes during pregnancy in multiple sclerosis. Repertoires were generated with immunoSEQ multiplex PCR, while TCRdb's copy carries only in-frame clones and drops some. This sample has roughly 40,000 clones, with around 94% found just once. Sequenced here: CD4+ T cells from peripheral blood mononuclear cells, sampled before pregnancy. These TCRs come from a female donor with multiple sclerosis, enrolled in a pregnancy study.

This clone was seen a few times. The chain combines TRBV6-5 with TRBJ2-5; D might be TRBD1 (5 bases). Trimming shortened V by 5 bases and J by 12 bases, and 25 bases separated the two germline ends. Germline assignment: CDR1 MNHEY and CDR2 SVGAGI. This CDR3 has 15 amino acids. The CDR3 sequence is CASSNPGAASPTEYF. The CDR3 DNA sequence: TGTGCCAGCAGTAACCCTGGGGCAGCTTCTCCAACGGAGTACTTC.

CDR3 region: CASSRDSLGNTEAFF. CDR3 sequence (DNA): TGTGCCAGCTCACGGGACAGTCTGGGGAACACTGAAGCTTTCTTT. The rearrangement joins TRBV18 to TRBJ1-1; 7 bases are shared with TRBD1. The CDR3 consists of 15 residues. CDR1 and CDR2 (germline): KGHSH, LQKENI. Germline trimming cut 4 bases from V and 1 base from J; bases unmatched to any gene: 6.

The J gene is TRBJ2-3, the V gene TRBV7-6, with 7 bases matching TRBD1. This CDR3 comprises 14 residues. CDR1 is SGHVS, CDR2 FNYEAQ, per germline. Trimming at V came to 5 bases and at J to 6 bases, leaving 8 bases not matched to a gene. The CDR3 sequence: CASSPTGIKDTQYF. The CDR3 DNA reads as TGTGCCAGCAGCCCGACAGGGATAAAGGATACGCAGTATTTT.

V usage is TRBV10-3 and J usage is TRBJ2-5; 7 positions agree with TRBD2. V shed 4 bases and J 5 bases; nucleotides not matched to a gene: 7. This CDR3 comprises 14 residues. The germline gives CDR1 ENHRY, CDR2 SYGVKD. CDR3 coding DNA: TGTGCCATCAGTGTCGGGACTACCCAGGAGACCCAGTACTTC. Residues: CAISVGTTQETQYF.

The rearrangement uses TRBV19 and TRBJ2-7; 13 nucleotides match TRBD2. The CDR3 totals 15 residues. CDR1 and CDR2 from the germline V gene are LNHDA and SQIVND (reference sequence). The V gene end was trimmed by 5 bases and the J gene end by 2 bases; junction bases not matched to a gene: 3. In DNA form, the CDR3 reads TGTGCCAGTAGTCCCGGACTAGCGGGGGCCTACGAGCAGTACTTC. The encoded protein is CASSPGLAGAYEQYF.

The V gene is TRBV19, the J gene TRBJ2-1, with 9 bases lining up with TRBD2. After removal of 5 bases from V and 6 bases from J, the junction contained 14 bases not matched to a gene. CDR1 is LNHDA and CDR2 is SQIVND in the germline V gene (reference sequence). The CDR3 covers 17 residues. In nucleotides, the CDR3 is TGTGCCAGTAGTGTACAGGCCCCGGGACTAGCCCCCAATGAGCAGTTCTTC. Encoded protein: CASSVQAPGLAPNEQFF. The full variable domain, in which reference TRBV19 and TRBJ2-1 provide the parts outside the CDR3, is DGGITQSPKYLFRKEGQNVTLSCEQNLNHDAMYWYRQDPGQGLRLIYYSQIVNDFQKGDIAEGYSVSREKKESFPLTVTSAQKNPTAFYLCASSVQAPGLAPNEQFFGPGTRLTVL.

V is TRBV2 and J is TRBJ2-2; D remains unclear. CDR1 SNHLY and CDR2 FYNNEI come from the germline V gene. V lost 5 bases and J lost 0, with 7 bases in between. This CDR3 is 14 amino acids long. CDR3 protein: CASSLVPNTGELFF. CDR3 bases: TGTGCCAGCAGTCTAGTGCCGAACACCGGGGAGCTGTTTTTT. Full variable domain (missing parts from reference TRBV2 and TRBJ2-2): EPEVTQTPSHQVTQMGQEVILRCVPISNHLYFYWYRQILGQKVEFLVSFYNNEISEKSEIFDDQFSVERPDGSNFTLKIRSTKLEDSAMYFCASSLVPNTGELFFGEGSRLTVL.

The sample holds one count of this clone. This chain links TRBV7-9 with TRBJ1-5; D perhaps matches TRBD1 (5 bases). CDR1 is SEHNR and CDR2 is FQNEAQ in the germline V gene (reference sequence). There are 16 residues in the CDR3. V was cut by 3 bases and J by 2 bases, with 14 bases left in between. The CDR3 bases are TGTGCCAGCAGCTTTGGGGATAGGGGTCGCAATCAGCCCCAGCATTTT. It specifies CASSFGDRGRNQPQHF.

This clone has only one observation. The chain recombines TRBV4-2 with TRBJ2-7; TRBD2 matches 11 bases. Germline V gene data show CDR1 as LGHNA and CDR2 as YNFKEQ. The trim removed 5 bases at V and 3 bases at J, leaving 9 bases unmatched. This CDR3 spans 16 amino acids. This CDR3 is CASSNIPGTSGYEQYF. The CDR3 region has the DNA TGTGCCAGCAGCAACATACCCGGGACTAGCGGCTACGAGCAGTACTTC.

The chain carries TRBV5-1 and TRBJ1-6, with 7 bases matching TRBD1. Germline CDR1 and CDR2: SGHRS and YFSETQ. V lost 4 bases to trimming and J lost 6 bases; unmatched junction nucleotides: 10. The CDR3 runs to 16 residues. The CDR3 nucleotides read TGCGCCAGCAGCGGAACAACAGGGGACGGTAATTCACCCCTCCACTTT. Its translation: CASSGTTGDGNSPLHF.

The chain is built from TRBV28 and TRBJ1-3; 7 nucleotides match TRBD1. The CDR3 spans 16 residues. The junction had 8 bases not matched to a gene; V was cut back by 6 bases and J by 0 bases. Germline values: CDR1 MDHEN, CDR2 SYDVKM. This chain's CDR3 is CASRPWTGSSGNTIYF. The CDR3, as DNA: TGTGCCAGCAGACCCTGGACAGGAAGCTCTGGAAACACCATATATTTT.

The chain has TRBV5-6 and TRBJ2-1; the D gene is possibly TRBD2 (6 bases). Per the germline V gene, CDR1 is SGHDT and CDR2 is YYEEEE. The CDR3 spans 15 residues. Trimming cost V 2 bases and J 2 bases, with 11 bases left between them. CDR3 sequence (DNA): TGTGCCAGCAGCTTAGTGGGAGGACCCTACAATGAGCAGTTCTTC. It codes for CASSLVGGPYNEQFF.

This clone was seen just once. The chain is built from TRBV6-5 and TRBJ2-2, with unresolved D. The CDR3 runs to 12 residues. Between the trimmed V and J ends, which lost 4 bases and 6 bases, there was a span of 6 bases. Germline values: CDR1 MNHEY, CDR2 SVGAGI. The CDR3 DNA is TGTGCCAGCAGTTCGACTGCCGGGGAGCTGTTTTTT. The encoded protein is CASSSTAGELFF.

This clone has only one observation. The chain is built from TRBV6-5 and TRBJ1-2, with D possibly being TRBD1 (6 bases). V dropped 6 bases and J dropped 8 bases, with 10 bases sitting between them. CDR3 length: 11 residues. Germline-derived CDR1 and CDR2 are MNHEY and SVGAGI. The CDR3 region is CASRTGSGYTF. The CDR3 nucleotides read TGTGCCAGCAGAACAGGGAGCGGCTACACCTTC.

The rearrangement uses TRBV9 and TRBJ2-1; 10 nucleotides align to TRBD1. The CDR3 length is 17 residues. Germline V gene sequence: CDR1 SGDLS, CDR2 YYNGEE. Unmatched junction bases numbered 14, after V lost 2 bases and J lost 9 bases. CDR3 amino acids: CASSVRIPGQGSGEQFF. Written as DNA, the CDR3 is TGTGCCAGCAGCGTCCGAATTCCGGGACAGGGGTCCGGTGAGCAGTTCTTC.

This clone was recorded once. This chain uses TRBV7-2 with TRBJ2-4; D is ambiguous. CDR1 and CDR2 (germline): SGHTA, FQGNSA. V shed 5 bases and J shed 0 bases, with 11 bases lying between them. This CDR3 has 15 residues. The CDR3 DNA reads TGTGCCAGCAGCATCAGACTGATAGCCAAAAACATTCAGTACTTC. This sequence encodes CASSIRLIAKNIQYF. Complete variable domain (other parts from reference TRBV7-2 and TRBJ2-4): GAGVSQSPSNKVTEKGKDVELRCDPISGHTALYWYRQSLGQGLEFLIYFQGNSAPDKSGLPSDRFSAERTGGSVSTLTIQRTQQEDSAVYLCASSIRLIAKNIQYFGAGTRLSVL.

This clone was observed a single time. CDR3 DNA: TGTGCCAGCAGCTTGTTGGGTGGGAGTAGCTCCTACGAGCAGTACTTC. Protein sequence: CASSLLGGSSSYEQYF. The V gene is TRBV28, the J gene TRBJ2-7, with D possibly being TRBD2 (5 bases). The CDR3 spans 16 residues. The V and J ends lost 6 bases and 0 bases respectively, with 18 bases between them. Germline V gives CDR1 MDHEN, CDR2 SYDVKM.

This clone was counted a few times. V usage is TRBV19 and J usage is TRBJ2-2; D not resolved. Trimming removed 8 bases at V and 6 bases at J, with 10 bases between. The germline V gene has CDR1 LNHDA and CDR2 SQIVND (reference sequence). This CDR3 has 12 residues. CDR3 DNA sequence: TGTGCCAGTCGGTGGAGCCCCGGGGAGCTGTTTTTT. Protein: CASRWSPGELFF.

The chain has TRBV7-2 and TRBJ2-1; 7 bases align to TRBD1. Germline lookup yields CDR1 SGHTA and CDR2 FQGNSA. This CDR3 contains 13 residues. The junction had 3 bases not matched to a gene; V was cut back by 3 bases and J by 7 bases. The CDR3: CASSLTGPNEQFF. Written as DNA, the CDR3 is TGTGCCAGCAGCTTGACAGGGCCTAATGAGCAGTTCTTC.

This clone was recorded only once. This chain connects TRBV11-3 to TRBJ2-1; 10 bases line up with TRBD2. Germline-derived CDR1 and CDR2 are SGHNT and YENEEA. The ends lost 5 bases at V and 7 bases at J; junction bases unmatched: 8. CDR3 size: 15 residues. The CDR3 loop reads CASSLGLAGGNEQFF. CDR3 DNA: TGTGCCAGCAGCCTAGGATTAGCGGGAGGTAATGAGCAGTTCTTC.

This clone was recorded only once. The chain uses TRBV28 and TRBJ1-3; possible D gene TRBD1, 5 bases. Germline V gene lookup returns CDR1 MDHEN and CDR2 SYDVKM. The V end lost 4 bases, the J end lost 0 bases, and 13 bases lay between the germline ends. This CDR3 spans 16 amino acids. The CDR3 DNA follows: TGTGCCAGCAGTTGGGGCGCCAAGATCTCTGGAAACACCATATATTTT. Translation gives CASSWGAKISGNTIYF.

V usage is TRBV15 and J usage is TRBJ2-1; 14 nucleotides agree with TRBD2. Germline V gene lookup returns CDR1 LNHNV and CDR2 YYDKDF (reference sequence). With V trimmed by 0 bases and J by 8 bases, 0 bases remained unmatched. The CDR3 contains 15 residues. The CDR3 DNA reads as TGTGCCACCAGCAGAGAGACTAGCGGGGGGGATGAGCAGTTCTTC. Protein product: CATSRETSGGDEQFF.

This clone was recorded only once. This chain joins TRBV6-5 and TRBJ2-2; 14 bases are shared with TRBD2. This CDR3 spans 16 amino acids. In germline, CDR1 is MNHEY, CDR2 SVGAGI. V was clipped by 4 bases and J by 5 bases; unmatched bases: 3. The CDR3 sequence is CASSLRTSGRTGELFF. The CDR3 DNA follows: TGTGCCAGCAGTTTGAGGACTAGCGGGAGGACCGGGGAGCTGTTTTTT.

This chain uses TRBV4-3 with TRBJ2-1; the match to TRBD2 covers 10 bases. The germline V gene encodes CDR1 LGHNA and CDR2 YSLEER. V lost 1 base to trimming and J lost 6 bases; unmatched junction nucleotides: 9. The CDR3 covers 17 residues. The CDR3 sequence: CASSQGLAGASGNEQFF. CDR3 nucleotide sequence: TGCGCCAGCAGCCAAGGTCTAGCGGGAGCCTCAGGCAATGAGCAGTTCTTC.

CDR3 nucleotide sequence: TGTGCCAGCAGATTTTATAGCGGCTCCTACGAGCAGTACTTC. Protein product: CASRFYSGSYEQYF. V is TRBV7-6 and J is TRBJ2-7, with D maybe TRBD2 (6 bases). This CDR3 has 14 amino acids. Trimming took 6 bases from V and 0 from J, leaving 12 bases between them. Germline V CDR1 and CDR2: SGHVS, FNYEAQ.

The rearrangement joins TRBV28 to TRBJ2-2; D might be TRBD1 (6 bases). The CDR3 is 15 amino acids. The germline V gene has CDR1 MDHEN and CDR2 SYDVKM. V gave up 5 bases and J gave up 6 bases, with 16 bases separating them. The CDR3 DNA reads TGTGCCAGCAGTCGTCTACTCGGACAGCCCGGGGAGCTGTTTTTT. As protein: CASSRLLGQPGELFF.

This clone was observed once. The J gene is TRBJ2-1, the V gene TRBV5-1, with 9 nucleotides matching TRBD1. CDR1 SGHRS and CDR2 YFSETQ come from the germline V gene. Germline trimming cut 4 bases from V and 7 bases from J; bases unmatched to any gene: 6. The CDR3 contains 14 residues. The chain's CDR3 is CASSTDRGRNEQFF. CDR3 nucleotides: TGCGCCAGCAGCACGGACAGGGGTCGGAATGAGCAGTTCTTC.